Listed here are 3 T cell receptor beta chains from one sample, sequenced in a study of T cell repertoires in cytomegalovirus infection (dated by TCRdb to the late 2010s). Sequenced using an Illumina HiSeq 1500. TCRdb reworked the public reads: Q25 trimming with fastp, MiXCR clone assembly, productive beta chains retained. Under each unique CDR3 protein, matching rows form one entry showing the most common genes and DNA. This sample comprises 680,000 or so distinct CDR3 sequences, approximately 40% of them detected only once. The biggest ten clones account for 2.5% to 3% of the sample. The material sequenced was PBMCs. The receptors were sampled from a human donor in good health (CMV status not recorded). Some clones in this sample may be carry-over from other donors' samples.

This clonotype was detected only a few times. This chain links TRBV3-1 with TRBJ1-1; weak D call: TRBD1 (6 bases). Germline loops: CDR1 LGHDT, CDR2 YNNKEL (reference sequence). The V and J ends lost 4 bases and 2 bases respectively, with 14 bases between them. The CDR3 has 15 residues. The chain's CDR3 is CASSRRDTVNTEAFF. The CDR3 region has the DNA TGTGCCAGCAGCCGCCGGGACACGGTAAACACTGAAGCTTTCTTT.

This clonotype was counted many times. The CDR3 sequence: CASSYSGGQQFF. In DNA form, the CDR3 reads TGTGCCAGCAGCTACAGCGGGGGTCAGCAGTTCTTC. The chain couples TRBV7-2 to TRBJ2-1; 8 bases line up with TRBD2. CDR3 length equals 12 residues. CDR1 is SGHTA, CDR2 FQGNSA, per germline. J was trimmed by 11 bases and V by 4 bases; bases with no gene match: 4.

This clonotype was counted at least ten times. The rearrangement links TRBV6-1 to TRBJ1-2; D possibly corresponds to TRBD1 (6 bases). V lost 5 bases, J lost 6 bases, and 10 bases lay in between. The CDR3 sequence is 12 residues long. CDR1 and CDR2 from the germline V gene are MNHNS and SASEGT. This CDR3 reads CASSRGFHGYTF. CDR3 DNA: TGTGCCAGCAGTAGGGGGTTTCATGGCTACACCTTC.